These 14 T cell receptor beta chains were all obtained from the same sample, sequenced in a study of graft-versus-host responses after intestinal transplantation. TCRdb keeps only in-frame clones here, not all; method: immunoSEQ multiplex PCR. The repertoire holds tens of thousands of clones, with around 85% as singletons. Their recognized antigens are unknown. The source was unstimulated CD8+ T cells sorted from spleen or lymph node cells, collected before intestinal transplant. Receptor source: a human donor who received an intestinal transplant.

In DNA form, the CDR3 reads TGTGCCAGCGGCGGACAGAATTACAATGAGCAGTTCTTC. Encoded protein: CASGGQNYNEQFF. V usage is TRBV7-3 and J usage is TRBJ2-1; a weak D match, TRBD1 (6 bases). This CDR3 comprises 13 residues. Trimming shortened V by 8 bases and J by 4 bases, and 12 bases separated the two germline ends. Per the germline V gene, CDR1 is SGHTA and CDR2 is FQGTGA.

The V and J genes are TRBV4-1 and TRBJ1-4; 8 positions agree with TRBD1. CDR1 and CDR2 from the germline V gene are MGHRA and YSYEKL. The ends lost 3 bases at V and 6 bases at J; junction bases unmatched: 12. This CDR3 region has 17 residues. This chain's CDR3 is CASSHRQGWRWDEKLFF. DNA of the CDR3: TGCGCCAGCAGCCACAGACAGGGGTGGCGTTGGGATGAAAAACTGTTTTTT.

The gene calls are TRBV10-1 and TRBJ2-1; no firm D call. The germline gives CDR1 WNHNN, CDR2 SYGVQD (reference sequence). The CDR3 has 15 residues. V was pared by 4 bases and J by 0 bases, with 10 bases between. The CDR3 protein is CASSAIQSSYNEQFF. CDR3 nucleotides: TGCGCCAGCAGTGCCATACAGAGCTCCTACAATGAGCAGTTCTTC.

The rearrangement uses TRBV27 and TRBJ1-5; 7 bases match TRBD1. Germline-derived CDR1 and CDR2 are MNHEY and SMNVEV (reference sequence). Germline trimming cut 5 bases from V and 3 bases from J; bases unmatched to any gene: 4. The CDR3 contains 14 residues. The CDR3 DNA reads TGTGCCAGCAGTCGACAGGGCGCCAATCAGCCCCAGCATTTT. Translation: CASSRQGANQPQHF.

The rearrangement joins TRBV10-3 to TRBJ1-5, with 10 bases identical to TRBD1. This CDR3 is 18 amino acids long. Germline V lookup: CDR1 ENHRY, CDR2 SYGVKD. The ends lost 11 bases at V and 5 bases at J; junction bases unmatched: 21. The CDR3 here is CASGRDRGRPGIDQPQHF. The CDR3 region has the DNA TGTGCCTCGGGCCGGGACAGGGGCCGCCCAGGGATTGATCAGCCCCAGCATTTT.

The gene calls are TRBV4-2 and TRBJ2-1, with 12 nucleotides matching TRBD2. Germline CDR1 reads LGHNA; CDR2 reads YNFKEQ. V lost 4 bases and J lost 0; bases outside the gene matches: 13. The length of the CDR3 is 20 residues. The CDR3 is CASSLRWPSGGGSSYNEQFF. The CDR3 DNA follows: TGTGCCAGCAGCCTCAGATGGCCTAGCGGGGGGGGAAGCTCCTACAATGAGCAGTTCTTC.

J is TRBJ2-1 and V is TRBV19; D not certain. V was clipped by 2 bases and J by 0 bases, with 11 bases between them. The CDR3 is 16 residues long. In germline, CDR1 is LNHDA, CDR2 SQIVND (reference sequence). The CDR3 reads CASSILLWSSYNEQFF. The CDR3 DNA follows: TGTGCCAGTAGTATACTTCTTTGGAGCTCCTACAATGAGCAGTTCTTC.

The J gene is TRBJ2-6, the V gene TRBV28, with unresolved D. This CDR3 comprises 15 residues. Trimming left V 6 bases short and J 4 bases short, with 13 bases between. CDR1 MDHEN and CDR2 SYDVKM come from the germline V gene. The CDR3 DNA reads TGTGCCAGCAGGGAAGCGAGGTCGGGGGCCAACGTCCTGACTTTC. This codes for CASREARSGANVLTF. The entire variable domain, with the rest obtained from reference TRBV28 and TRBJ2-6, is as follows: DVKVTQSSRYLVKRTGEKVFLECVQDMDHENMFWYRQDPGLGLRLIYFSYDVKMKEKGDIPEGYSVSREKKERFSLILESASTNQTSMYLCASREARSGANVLTFGAGSRLTVL.

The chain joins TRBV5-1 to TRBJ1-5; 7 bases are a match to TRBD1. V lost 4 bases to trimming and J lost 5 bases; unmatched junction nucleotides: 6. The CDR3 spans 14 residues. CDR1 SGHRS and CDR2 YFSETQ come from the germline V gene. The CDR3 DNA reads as TGCGCCAGCAGCCTCGCAGGGGGGCATCAGCCCCAGCATTTT. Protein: CASSLAGGHQPQHF.

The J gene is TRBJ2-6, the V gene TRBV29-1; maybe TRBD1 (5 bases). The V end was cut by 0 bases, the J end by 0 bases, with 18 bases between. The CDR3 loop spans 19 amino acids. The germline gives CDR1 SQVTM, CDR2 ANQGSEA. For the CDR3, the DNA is TGCAGCGTTGAAGATTGGCAGGGAAGAGTGGGCTCTGGGGCCAACGTCCTGACTTTC. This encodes CSVEDWQGRVGSGANVLTF.

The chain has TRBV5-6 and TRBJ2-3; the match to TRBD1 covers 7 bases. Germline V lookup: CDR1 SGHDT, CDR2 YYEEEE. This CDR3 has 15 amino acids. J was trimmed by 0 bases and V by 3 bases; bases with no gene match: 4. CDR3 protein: CASSYGTASTDTQYF. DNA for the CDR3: TGTGCCAGCAGCTACGGGACAGCTAGCACAGATACGCAGTATTTT.

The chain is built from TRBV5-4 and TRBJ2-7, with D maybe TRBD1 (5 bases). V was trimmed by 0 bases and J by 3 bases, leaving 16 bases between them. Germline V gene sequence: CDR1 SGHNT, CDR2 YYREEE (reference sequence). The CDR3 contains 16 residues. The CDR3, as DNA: TGTGCCAGCAGCTTGGGTATAGGGGCCCCATACTACGAGCAGTACTTC. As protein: CASSLGIGAPYYEQYF. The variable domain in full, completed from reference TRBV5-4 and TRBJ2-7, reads ETGVTQSPTHLIKTRGQQVTLRCSSQSGHNTVSWYQQALGQGPQFIFQYYREEENGRGNFPPRFSGLQFPNYSSELNVNALELDDSALYLCASSLGIGAPYYEQYFGPGTRLTVT.

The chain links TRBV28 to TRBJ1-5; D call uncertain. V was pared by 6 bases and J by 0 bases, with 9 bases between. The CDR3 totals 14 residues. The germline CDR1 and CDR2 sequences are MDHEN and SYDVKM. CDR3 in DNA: TGTGCCAGCAGAGTCCAGTATAGCAATCAGCCCCAGCATTTT. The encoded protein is CASRVQYSNQPQHF. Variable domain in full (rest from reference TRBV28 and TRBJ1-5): DVKVTQSSRYLVKRTGEKVFLECVQDMDHENMFWYRQDPGLGLRLIYFSYDVKMKEKGDIPEGYSVSREKKERFSLILESASTNQTSMYLCASRVQYSNQPQHFGDGTRLSIL.

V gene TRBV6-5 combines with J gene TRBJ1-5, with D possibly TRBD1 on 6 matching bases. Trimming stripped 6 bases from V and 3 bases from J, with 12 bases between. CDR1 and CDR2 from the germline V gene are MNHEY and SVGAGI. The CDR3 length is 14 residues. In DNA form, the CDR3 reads TGTGCCAGCAGACTTCACAGGGACAATCAGCCCCAGCATTTT. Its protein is CASRLHRDNQPQHF.